The subject of this entry is one T cell receptor beta chain. This entry is derived from a study of technical replicates of blood from several donors. Here immunoSEQ multiplex PCR was the method, and the copy in TCRdb shows in-frame clones only, minus some. The sample contains fewer than 85,000 clones, around nine tenths of which appear only once. Germline V gives CDR1 SGHDT, CDR2 YYEEEE. The CDR3 length is 13 residues. V was cut by 0 bases and J by 1 base, with 5 bases left in between. The sample consisted of PBMCs. This TCR was recovered from a human donor in good health. Some clones in this sample may be carry-over from other donors' samples. The V gene is TRBV5-6, the J gene TRBJ2-7, with unresolved D. CDR3 in amino acids: CASSLVRSYEQYF. The CDR3 bases are TGTGCCAGCAGCTTGGTGAGATCCTACGAGCAGTACTTC.